The next 22 T cell receptor beta chains were all read from a single sample in a study of identical twins. TCRdb ran MiXCR on the 5' RACE reads and lists one entry per CDR3 protein. The sample yields approximately 600,000 distinct CDR3 sequences, just under 10% seen once. The same data also contributed to another study, on yellow fever vaccine responses in identical twins.

Sequencing used PBMCs. Receptors were obtained from a woman younger than 30 in good health.

This clonotype was seen a handful of times. The V call is TRBV11-2, the J call TRBJ2-6, with a weak D call TRBD1 (5 bases). CDR3 length: 20 residues. Germline V gives CDR1 SGHAT, CDR2 FQNNGV. Trimming took off 5 bases at V and 0 bases at J, with 23 bases between the two ends. CDR3 region: CASSERGWGQFSSGANVLTF. The CDR3 DNA reads TGTGCCAGCAGCGAAAGGGGTTGGGGCCAGTTCAGCTCTGGGGCCAACGTCCTGACTTTC.

CDR3: CASSSESGSSGNTIYF. In DNA, the CDR3 is TGTGCCAGCAGCTCGGAATCGGGTTCCTCTGGAAACACCATATATTTT. The chain has TRBV3-1 and TRBJ1-3, with D unresolved. This CDR3 has 16 residues. Germline lookup yields CDR1 LGHDT and CDR2 YNNKEL (reference sequence). V was trimmed by 5 bases and J by 0 bases, leaving 14 bases between them.

This clonotype was seen repeatedly, ten times or more. This chain links TRBV7-2 with TRBJ1-1; 10 nucleotides agree with TRBD1. The CDR3 runs to 16 residues. Trimming took 4 bases from V and 3 from J; bases not matched to a gene: 8. Germline V gives CDR1 SGHTA, CDR2 FQGNSA. The chain's CDR3 is CASSSQTGGGHTEAFF. The CDR3 DNA is TGTGCCAGCAGCTCCCAGACAGGGGGCGGTCACACTGAAGCTTTCTTT. The variable domain in full, with the rest retrieved from reference TRBV7-2 and TRBJ1-1, is GAGVSQSPSNKVTEKGKDVELRCDPISGHTALYWYRQSLGQGLEFLIYFQGNSAPDKSGLPSDRFSAERTGGSVSTLTIQRTQQEDSAVYLCASSSQTGGGHTEAFFGQGTRLTVV.

This clonotype appeared many times. V usage is TRBV24-1 and J usage is TRBJ2-3; D call uncertain. This CDR3 region has 14 residues. Trimming cost V 7 bases and J 8 bases, with 18 bases left between them. The germline V gene has CDR1 KGHDR and CDR2 SFDVKD. CDR3 nucleotide sequence: TGTGCCACCAGCGCCGCGACGGAGTATGGTACGCAGTATTTT. The encoded protein is CATSAATEYGTQYF.

This clonotype was counted at least ten times. This rearrangement joins TRBV20-1 to TRBJ2-7; 7 bases are a match to TRBD1. V dropped 6 bases and J dropped 1; count of bases not matched to a gene: 9. Per the germline V gene, CDR1 is DFQATT and CDR2 is SNEGSKA (reference sequence). This CDR3 has 14 amino acids. The CDR3 sequence is CSAFGTDESYEQYF. The CDR3 DNA is TGCAGTGCGTTTGGGACAGATGAATCCTACGAGCAGTACTTC.

This clonotype has a handful of counts. This chain links TRBV20-1 with TRBJ2-7, with 7 bases lining up with TRBD2. The CDR3 has 17 amino acids. Germline trimming cut 2 bases from V and 2 bases from J; bases unmatched to any gene: 15. CDR1 is DFQATT, CDR2 SNEGSKA, per germline (reference sequence). The CDR3 nucleotides read TGCAGTGCTAGAAATCCCCTTTTGGAGCGGGGCCCCTACGAGCAGTACTTC. Translating it yields CSARNPLLERGPYEQYF.

This clonotype was seen a few times. The gene calls are TRBV7-6 and TRBJ2-1, with D possibly TRBD1 on 6 matching bases. Germline lookup yields CDR1 SGHVS and CDR2 FNYEAQ. The CDR3 is 16 residues long. V lost 4 bases and J 0 bases, leaving 13 bases between the germline ends. As DNA, the CDR3 is TGTGCCAGCAGCTCCCCGGACAGATCCTCCTACAATGAGCAGTTCTTC. Its protein is CASSSPDRSSYNEQFF.

This clonotype has a count of ten or more. The chain carries TRBV5-1 and TRBJ2-2; 9 bases agree with TRBD2. The CDR3 contains 16 residues. Germline CDR1 SGHRS, CDR2 YFSETQ. V dropped 4 bases and J dropped 4; count of bases not matched to a gene: 8. This CDR3 is CASSPRLAAGTGELFF. CDR3 DNA: TGCGCCAGCAGCCCGAGACTAGCGGCGGGCACCGGGGAGCTGTTTTTT.

The chain recombines TRBV7-6 with TRBJ2-5, with 7 nucleotides matching TRBD1. This CDR3 has 14 residues. J lost 1 base, V lost 5 bases, and 4 bases had no gene match. From germline, CDR1 is SGHVS and CDR2 FNYEAQ. The CDR3: CASSTRGLQETQYF. The CDR3 nucleotides are TGTGCCAGCAGCACTAGGGGGCTCCAAGAGACCCAGTACTTC.

The V gene is TRBV20-1, the J gene TRBJ2-3; 9 bases line up with TRBD2. V trimming: 0 bases; J trimming: 5 bases; junction bases outside the gene matches: 9. From germline, CDR1 is DFQATT and CDR2 SNEGSKA (reference sequence). The CDR3 runs 16 residues. The CDR3 is CSARDGVAGVKDTQYF. DNA of the CDR3: TGCAGTGCTAGAGATGGGGTAGCGGGAGTCAAAGATACGCAGTATTTT.

This clonotype was found many times. The chain couples TRBV4-1 to TRBJ2-1; no reliable D call. The V end lost 2 bases, the J end lost 9 bases, and 14 bases lay between the germline ends. Germline loops: CDR1 MGHRA, CDR2 YSYEKL. This CDR3 contains 14 residues. The CDR3, as DNA: TGCGCCAGCAGCCAACCCGCTCTAGTGGCTGAGCAGTTCTTC. This translates into CASSQPALVAEQFF.

Many counts were recorded for this clonotype. The CDR3 is CASSQDGWGGGGQETQYF. The CDR3 nucleotides read TGTGCCAGCAGCCAAGATGGTTGGGGAGGGGGGGGGCAAGAGACCCAGTACTTC. The chain is built from TRBV3-1 and TRBJ2-5; a possible D gene is TRBD2 (7 bases). The CDR3 is 18 amino acids. The V end lost 0 bases, the J end lost 2 bases, and 19 bases lay between the germline ends. In germline, CDR1 is LGHDT, CDR2 YNNKEL (reference sequence).

This clonotype showed up just a few times. The rearrangement joins TRBV20-1 to TRBJ2-3; maybe TRBD2 (5 bases). V was trimmed by 7 bases and J by 2 bases, leaving 7 bases between them. The CDR3 is 11 residues long. The germline V gene encodes CDR1 DFQATT and CDR2 SNEGSKA (reference sequence). The DNA for the CDR3 is TGCAGTGGGGAGAACACAGATACGCAGTATTTT. This translates into CSGENTDTQYF.

The chain has TRBV29-1 and TRBJ2-3, with a weak D call TRBD2 (6 bases). Germline loops: CDR1 SQVTM, CDR2 ANQGSEA. The CDR3 loop spans 17 amino acids. The V end lost 3 bases, the J end lost 1 base, and 20 bases lay between the germline ends. CDR3 in DNA: TGCAGCGTTGAGGGTTCTAGGGACTTAAAAGGCACAGATACGCAGTATTTT. This encodes CSVEGSRDLKGTDTQYF.

V and J are TRBV25-1 and TRBJ2-1, with no clear D. V dropped 4 bases and J dropped 8 bases, with 12 bases sitting between them. Germline V lookup: CDR1 MGHDK, CDR2 SYGVNS. CDR3 length: 13 amino acids. The CDR3 DNA sequence: TGTGCCAGCAGTGGGGTTAATTTATATGAGCAGTTCTTC. Protein product: CASSGVNLYEQFF. The full variable domain, its missing parts supplied by reference TRBV25-1 and TRBJ2-1, is EADIYQTPRYLVIGTGKKITLECSQTMGHDKMYWYQQDPGMELHLIHYSYGVNSTEKGDLSSESTVSRIRTEHFPLTLESARPSHTSQYLCASSGVNLYEQFFGPGTRLTVL.

This clonotype was found many times. V is TRBV3-1 and J is TRBJ2-1; 9 bases are shared with TRBD2. This CDR3 spans 17 amino acids. Germline V lookup: CDR1 LGHDT, CDR2 YNNKEL (reference sequence). J lost 8 bases, V lost 4 bases, and 15 bases had no gene match. Here the CDR3 reads CASSRNSGGALGYEQFF. CDR3 bases: TGTGCCAGCAGCCGAAATAGCGGGGGTGCCTTAGGGTATGAGCAGTTCTTC.

This clonotype was counted ten times or more. This chain links TRBV29-1 with TRBJ2-3, with 7 bases identical to TRBD1. Germline V lookup: CDR1 SQVTM, CDR2 ANQGSEA. The CDR3 contains 16 residues. Trimming took 4 bases from V and 2 from J; bases not matched to a gene: 12. CDR3 sequence: CSVAFTQGVTTDTQYF. The CDR3 DNA is TGCAGCGTTGCTTTCACCCAGGGGGTTACCACAGATACGCAGTATTTT.

This clonotype was seen ten or more times. The chain uses TRBV20-1 and TRBJ2-3; 9 bases match TRBD2. With 0 bases clipped from V and 3 bases from J, the junction kept 7 bases outside the gene matches. Germline CDR1 DFQATT, CDR2 SNEGSKA (reference sequence). The CDR3 loop spans 16 amino acids. The CDR3 is CSARDSLSGSTDTQYF. The CDR3 DNA reads as TGCAGTGCTAGAGATAGCCTTAGCGGGAGTACAGATACGCAGTATTTT.

This clonotype was detected ten times or more. The V gene is TRBV10-3, the J gene TRBJ2-5; D might be TRBD1 (6 bases). V was pared by 6 bases and J by 5 bases, with 13 bases between. This CDR3 region has 13 residues. The germline CDR1 and CDR2 sequences are ENHRY and SYGVKD. CDR3 nucleotide sequence: TGTGCCATCAGGGGATCAGGGGTCGAGACCCAGTACTTC. Encoded protein: CAIRGSGVETQYF.

This clonotype was recorded many times. This chain links TRBV6-2 or TRBV6-3 with TRBJ2-1; 9 bases are a match to TRBD2. Per germline, CDR1 MNHEY and CDR2 SVGEGT. The CDR3 runs 17 residues. Trimming removed 6 bases from V and 0 bases from J; junction bases left unmatched: 9. CDR3 DNA sequence: TGTGCCAGCAGCTCCACTAGCGGGCTCAGCTCCTACAATGAGCAGTTCTTC. Its translation is CASSSTSGLSSYNEQFF.

This chain links TRBV4-1 with TRBJ2-1; 8 bases match TRBD1. Germline V gene data show CDR1 as MGHRA and CDR2 as YSYEKL. Germline trimming cut 4 bases from V and 7 bases from J; bases unmatched to any gene: 9. The CDR3 loop spans 15 amino acids. This CDR3 reads CASSLQSGGSNEQFF. The CDR3 DNA follows: TGCGCCAGCAGCCTTCAGTCAGGGGGCTCGAATGAGCAGTTCTTC.

This clonotype has at least ten counts. The chain joins TRBV6-5 to TRBJ2-1; 9 positions agree with TRBD1. This CDR3 contains 15 residues. Germline V gives CDR1 MNHEY, CDR2 SVGAGI. Trimming at V came to 0 bases and at J to 4 bases, leaving 1 base not matched to a gene. CDR3 in DNA: TGTGCCAGCAGTTACTCGACAGGGGGGTACAATGAGCAGTTCTTC. This translates into CASSYSTGGYNEQFF.